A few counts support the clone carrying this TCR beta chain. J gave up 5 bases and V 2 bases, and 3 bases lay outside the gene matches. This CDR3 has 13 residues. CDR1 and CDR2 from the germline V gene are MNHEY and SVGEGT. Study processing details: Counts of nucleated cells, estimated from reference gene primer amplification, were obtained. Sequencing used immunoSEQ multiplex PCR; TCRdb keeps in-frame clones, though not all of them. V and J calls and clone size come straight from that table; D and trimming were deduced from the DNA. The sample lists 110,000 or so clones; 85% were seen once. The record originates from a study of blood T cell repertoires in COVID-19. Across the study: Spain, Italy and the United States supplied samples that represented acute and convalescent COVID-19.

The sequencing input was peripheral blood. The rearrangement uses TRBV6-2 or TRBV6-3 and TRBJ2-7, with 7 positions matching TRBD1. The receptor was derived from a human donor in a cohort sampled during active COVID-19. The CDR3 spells CASSYVQGNEQYF. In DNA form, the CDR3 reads TGTGCCAGCAGTTACGTACAGGGGAACGAGCAGTACTTC.